This T cell receptor (beta chain) was captured by sequencing in a study of T cell responses to AZD1222 COVID-19 vaccine. About the study: Second-dose timings of about 4 or about 12 weeks were pooled. Notes on the study in general: Baseline testing showed seropositivity in only a handful of AZD1222 recipients. Clonal diversity was possibly underestimated, and the donors were mostly white British, with more females.

Some clones are missing from TCRdb's copy, which holds only in-frame ones; the method was immunoSEQ multiplex PCR. Here the sample spans roughly 130,000 clones, roughly nine tenths being singletons. Germline CDR1 GTSNPN, CDR2 SVGIG (reference sequence). This CDR3 has 14 amino acids. Between the trimmed V and J ends, which lost 4 bases and 7 bases, there was a span of 16 bases. On this clone itself: Its antigen is still unknown.

V is TRBV30 and J is TRBJ1-4, with D possibly matching TRBD1 (5 bases). The source was peripheral blood, collected on day 0 of AZD1222 vaccination. The clonotype originates from an adult in good health. The CDR3: CAWNQGSRSEKLFF. Written as DNA, the CDR3 is TGTGCCTGGAACCAGGGAAGCCGGTCTGAAAAACTGTTTTTT.